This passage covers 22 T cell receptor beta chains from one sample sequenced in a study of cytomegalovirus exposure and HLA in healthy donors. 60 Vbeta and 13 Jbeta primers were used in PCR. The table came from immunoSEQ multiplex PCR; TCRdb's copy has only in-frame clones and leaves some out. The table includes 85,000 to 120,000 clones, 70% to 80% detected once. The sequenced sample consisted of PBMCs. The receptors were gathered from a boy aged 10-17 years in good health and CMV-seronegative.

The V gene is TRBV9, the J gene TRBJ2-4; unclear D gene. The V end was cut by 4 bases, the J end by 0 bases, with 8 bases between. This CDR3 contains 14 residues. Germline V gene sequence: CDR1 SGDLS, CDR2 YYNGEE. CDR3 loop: CASSPQSAKNIQYF. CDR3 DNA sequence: TGTGCCAGCAGCCCCCAGTCAGCCAAAAACATTCAGTACTTC.

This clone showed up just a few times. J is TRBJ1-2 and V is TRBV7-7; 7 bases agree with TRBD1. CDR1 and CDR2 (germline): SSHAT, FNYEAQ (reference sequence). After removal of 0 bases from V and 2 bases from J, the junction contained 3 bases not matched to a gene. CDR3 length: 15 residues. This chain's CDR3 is CASSLAKTGNYGYTF. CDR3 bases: TGTGCCAGCAGCTTAGCGAAGACAGGGAACTATGGCTACACCTTC.

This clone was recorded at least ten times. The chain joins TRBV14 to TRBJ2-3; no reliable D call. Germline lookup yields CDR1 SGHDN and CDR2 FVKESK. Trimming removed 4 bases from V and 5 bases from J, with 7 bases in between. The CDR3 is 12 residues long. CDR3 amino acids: CASSPPGDTQYF. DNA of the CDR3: TGTGCCAGCAGCCCTCCGGGAGATACGCAGTATTTT.

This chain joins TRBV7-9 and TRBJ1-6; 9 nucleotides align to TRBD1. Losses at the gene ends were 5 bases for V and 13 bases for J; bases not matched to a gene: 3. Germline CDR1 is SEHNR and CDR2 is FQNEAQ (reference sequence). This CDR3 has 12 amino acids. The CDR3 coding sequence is TGTGCCAGCAGCATCGGGACAGGGCCCCTCCACTTT. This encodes CASSIGTGPLHF.

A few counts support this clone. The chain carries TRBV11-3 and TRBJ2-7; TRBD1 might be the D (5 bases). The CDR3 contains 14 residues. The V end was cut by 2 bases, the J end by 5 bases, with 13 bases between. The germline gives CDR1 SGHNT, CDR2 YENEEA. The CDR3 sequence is CASSLTGSINEQYF. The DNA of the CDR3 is TGTGCCAGCAGCTTAACAGGCAGTATAAACGAGCAGTACTTC.

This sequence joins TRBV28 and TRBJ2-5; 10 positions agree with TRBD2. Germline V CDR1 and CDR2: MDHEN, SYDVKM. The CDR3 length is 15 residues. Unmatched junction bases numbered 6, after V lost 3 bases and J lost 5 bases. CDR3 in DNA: TGTGCCAGCAGTTTGCGGCTAGCGGGAGTGGAGACCCAGTACTTC. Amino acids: CASSLRLAGVETQYF.

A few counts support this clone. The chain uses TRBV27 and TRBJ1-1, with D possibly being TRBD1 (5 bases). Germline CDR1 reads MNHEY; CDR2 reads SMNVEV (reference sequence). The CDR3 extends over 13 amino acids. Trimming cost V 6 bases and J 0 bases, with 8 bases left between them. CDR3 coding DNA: TGTGCCAGCAGGGGGCCTATGAACACTGAAGCTTTCTTT. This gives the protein CASRGPMNTEAFF.

The CDR3 spells CASSLGLAGGTGELFF. CDR3 coding DNA: TGTGCCAGCAGCTTAGGACTAGCGGGAGGTACCGGGGAGCTGTTTTTT. The chain carries TRBV7-9 and TRBJ2-2; 13 bases agree with TRBD2. Germline CDR1 and CDR2: SEHNR and FQNEAQ (reference sequence). The length of the CDR3 is 16 residues. J gave up 5 bases and V 1 base, and 1 base lay outside the gene matches.

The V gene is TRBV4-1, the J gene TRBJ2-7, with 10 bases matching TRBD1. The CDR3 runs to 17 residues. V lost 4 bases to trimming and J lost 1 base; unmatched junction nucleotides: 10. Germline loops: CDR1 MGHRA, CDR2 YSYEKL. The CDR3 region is CASSPRGQGTRSYEQYF. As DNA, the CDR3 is TGCGCCAGCAGCCCACGGGGACAGGGGACCCGTTCCTACGAGCAGTACTTC.

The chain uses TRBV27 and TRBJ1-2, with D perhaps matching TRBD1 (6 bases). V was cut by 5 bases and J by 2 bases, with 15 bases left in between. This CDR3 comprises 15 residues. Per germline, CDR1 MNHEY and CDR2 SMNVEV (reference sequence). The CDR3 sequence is CASSPRQVWNYGYTF. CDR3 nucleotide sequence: TGTGCCAGCAGTCCTCGACAGGTTTGGAACTATGGCTACACCTTC.

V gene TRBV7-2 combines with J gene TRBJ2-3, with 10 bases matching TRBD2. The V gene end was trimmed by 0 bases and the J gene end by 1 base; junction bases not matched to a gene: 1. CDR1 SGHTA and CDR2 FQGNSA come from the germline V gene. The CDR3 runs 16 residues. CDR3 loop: CASSLALAGGTDTQYF. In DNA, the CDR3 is TGTGCCAGCAGCTTAGCCCTAGCGGGGGGCACAGATACGCAGTATTTT. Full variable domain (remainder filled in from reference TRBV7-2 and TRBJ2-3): GAGVSQSPSNKVTEKGKDVELRCDPISGHTALYWYRQSLGQGLEFLIYFQGNSAPDKSGLPSDRFSAERTGGSVSTLTIQRTQQEDSAVYLCASSLALAGGTDTQYFGPGTRLTVL.

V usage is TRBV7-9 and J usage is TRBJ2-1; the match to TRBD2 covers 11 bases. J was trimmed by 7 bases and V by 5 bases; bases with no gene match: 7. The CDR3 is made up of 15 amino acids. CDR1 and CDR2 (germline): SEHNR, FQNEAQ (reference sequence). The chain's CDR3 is CASSPRTSGLNEQFF. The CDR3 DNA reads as TGTGCCAGCAGCCCACGGACTAGCGGGCTTAATGAGCAGTTCTTC.

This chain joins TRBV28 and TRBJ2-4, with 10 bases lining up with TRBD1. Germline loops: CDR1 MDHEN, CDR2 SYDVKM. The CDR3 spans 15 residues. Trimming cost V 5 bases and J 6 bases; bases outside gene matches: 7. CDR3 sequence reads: CASSEDRGLLNIQYF. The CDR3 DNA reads TGTGCCAGCAGTGAAGACAGGGGGCTATTAAACATTCAGTACTTC.

CDR3 sequence (DNA): TGTGCCAGCAGTCCCGCCGGGAATACGCAGTATTTT. Translating gives CASSPAGNTQYF. V usage is TRBV6-5 and J usage is TRBJ2-3; tentatively, D is TRBD2 (5 bases). Germline CDR1 reads MNHEY; CDR2 reads SVGAGI. Between the trimmed V and J ends, which lost 5 bases and 7 bases, there was a span of 10 bases. The CDR3 runs to 12 residues.

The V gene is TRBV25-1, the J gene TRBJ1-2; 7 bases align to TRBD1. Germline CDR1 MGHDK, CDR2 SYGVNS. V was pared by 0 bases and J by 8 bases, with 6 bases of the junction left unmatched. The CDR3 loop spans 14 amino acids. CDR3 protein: CASSEYEGARGYTF. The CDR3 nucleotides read TGTGCCAGCAGTGAATATGAGGGGGCGCGAGGCTACACCTTC.

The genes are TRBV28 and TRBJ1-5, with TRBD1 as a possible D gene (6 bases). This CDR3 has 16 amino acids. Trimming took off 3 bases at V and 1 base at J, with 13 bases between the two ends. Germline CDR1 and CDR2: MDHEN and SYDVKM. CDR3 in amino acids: CASSFGTLPSNQPQHF. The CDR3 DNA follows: TGTGCCAGCAGTTTTGGGACATTGCCGAGCAATCAGCCCCAGCATTTT.

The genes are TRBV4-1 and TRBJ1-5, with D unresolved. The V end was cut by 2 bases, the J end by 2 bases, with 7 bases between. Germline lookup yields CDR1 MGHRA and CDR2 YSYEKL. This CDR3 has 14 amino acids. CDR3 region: CASSQLGGNQPQHF. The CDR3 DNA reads TGCGCCAGCAGCCAACTCGGGGGCAATCAGCCCCAGCATTTT.

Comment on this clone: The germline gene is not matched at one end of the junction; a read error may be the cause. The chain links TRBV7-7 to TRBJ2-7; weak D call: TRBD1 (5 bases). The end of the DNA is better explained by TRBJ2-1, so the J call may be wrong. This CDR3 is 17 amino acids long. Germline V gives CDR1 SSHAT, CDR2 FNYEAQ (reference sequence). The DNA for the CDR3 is TGTGCTAGCAGCAAGAGTGTAAGGGGCAGTAGCTACAATGAGCAGTTCTTC. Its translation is CASSKSVRGSSYNEQFF.

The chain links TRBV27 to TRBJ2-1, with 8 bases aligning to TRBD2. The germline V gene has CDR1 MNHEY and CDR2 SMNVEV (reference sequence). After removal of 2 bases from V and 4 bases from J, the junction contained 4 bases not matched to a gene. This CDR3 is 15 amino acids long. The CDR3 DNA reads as TGTGCCAGCAGTTTAGAACTAGCGGAATACAATGAGCAGTTCTTC. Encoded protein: CASSLELAEYNEQFF.

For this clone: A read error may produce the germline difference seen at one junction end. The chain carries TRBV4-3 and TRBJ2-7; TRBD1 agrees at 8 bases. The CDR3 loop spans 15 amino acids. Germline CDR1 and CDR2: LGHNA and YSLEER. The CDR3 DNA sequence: TGCGCCAGCAGCCAAGTAGGACAGGGAAGGATCGAGCGGTACTTC. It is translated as CASSQVGQGRIERYF.

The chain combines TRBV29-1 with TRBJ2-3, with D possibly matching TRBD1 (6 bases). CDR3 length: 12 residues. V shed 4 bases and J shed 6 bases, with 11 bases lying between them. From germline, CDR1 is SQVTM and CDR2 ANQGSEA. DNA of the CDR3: TGCAGCGTTGCCAGGGGTGAGGATACGCAGTATTTT. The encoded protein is CSVARGEDTQYF.

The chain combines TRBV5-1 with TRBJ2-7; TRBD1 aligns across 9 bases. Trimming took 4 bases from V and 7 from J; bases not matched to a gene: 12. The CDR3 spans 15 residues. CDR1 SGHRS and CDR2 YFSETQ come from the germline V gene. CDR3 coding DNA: TGCGCCAGCAGCCCACCCGGGACAGGGACAGGGGAGCAGTACTTC. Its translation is CASSPPGTGTGEQYF.